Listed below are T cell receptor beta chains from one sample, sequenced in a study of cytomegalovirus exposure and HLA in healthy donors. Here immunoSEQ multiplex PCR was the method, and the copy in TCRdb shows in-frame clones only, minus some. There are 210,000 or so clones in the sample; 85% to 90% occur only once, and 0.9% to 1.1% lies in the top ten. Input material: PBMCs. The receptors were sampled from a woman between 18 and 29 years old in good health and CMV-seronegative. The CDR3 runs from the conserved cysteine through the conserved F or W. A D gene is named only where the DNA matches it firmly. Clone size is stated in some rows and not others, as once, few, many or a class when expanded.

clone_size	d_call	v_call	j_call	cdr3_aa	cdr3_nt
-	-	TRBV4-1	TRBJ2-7	CASRSLGGTYEQYF	TGCGCCAGCAGAAGCCTCGGGGGTACCTACGAGCAGTACTTC
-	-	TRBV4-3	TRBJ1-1	CASSQSADTEAFF	TGCGCCAGCAGCCAGAGTGCGGACACTGAAGCTTTCTTT
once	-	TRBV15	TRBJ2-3	CATSREGPGVGNTQYF	TGTGCCACCAGCAGAGAGGGGCCAGGGGTTGGAAATACGCAGTATTTT
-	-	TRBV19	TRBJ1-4	CASSIVSAVRNEKLFF	TGTGCCAGTAGTATAGTTTCAGCGGTAAGGAATGAAAAACTGTTTTTT
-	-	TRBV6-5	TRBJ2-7	CASSYSEGEKPYEQYF	TGTGCCAGCAGTTACTCAGAAGGGGAAAAGCCCTACGAGCAGTACTTC
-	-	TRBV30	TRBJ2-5	CAWSVGGPEQYF	TGTGCCTGGAGTGTCGGCGGGCCTGAGCAGTACTTC
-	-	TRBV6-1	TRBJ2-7	CASSGHRLLEQYF	TGTGCCAGCAGTGGCCACAGGCTCCTCGAGCAGTACTTC
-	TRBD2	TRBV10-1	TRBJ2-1	CASSETTGGENNEQFF	TGCGCCAGCAGTGAAACTACCGGGGGGGAAAACAATGAGCAGTTCTTC
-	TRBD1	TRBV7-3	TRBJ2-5	CASSLQGAETQYF	TGTGCCAGCAGCTTACAGGGGGCGGAGACCCAGTACTTC
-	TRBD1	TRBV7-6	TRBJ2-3	CASSLGTGATDTQYF	TGTGCCAGCAGCTTAGGCACAGGGGCTACAGATACGCAGTATTTT
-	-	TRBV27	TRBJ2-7	CASSLGGADTYEQYF	TGTGCCAGCAGTCTGGGGGGGGCCGACACCTACGAGCAGTACTTC
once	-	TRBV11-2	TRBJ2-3	CASSLYTDTQYF	TGTGCCAGCAGCTTATACACAGATACGCAGTATTTT
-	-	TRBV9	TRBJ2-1	CASSAPPEGRALNEQFF	TGTGCCAGCAGCGCCCCCCCCGAAGGCAGGGCCCTAAATGAGCAGTTCTTC
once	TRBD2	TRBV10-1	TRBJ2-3	CASNAGTSGIDTQYF	TGCGCCAGCAATGCCGGGACTAGCGGGATAGATACGCAGTATTTT
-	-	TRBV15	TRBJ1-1	CATRQGRSEAFF	TGTGCCACCAGACAGGGACGGTCTGAAGCTTTCTTT
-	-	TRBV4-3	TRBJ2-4	CASSQAPREAKNIQYF	TGCGCCAGCAGCCAAGCCCCCAGGGAAGCCAAAAACATTCAGTACTTC
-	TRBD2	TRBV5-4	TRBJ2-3	CASSLQRGGDTDTQYF	TGTGCCAGCAGCCTACAGCGGGGGGGTGACACAGATACGCAGTATTTT
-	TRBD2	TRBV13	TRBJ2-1	CASSLTSGSYNEQFF	TGTGCCAGCAGCTTAACTAGCGGCTCCTACAATGAGCAGTTCTTC
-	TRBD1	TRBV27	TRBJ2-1	CASSLGTTGGDEQFF	TGTGCCAGCAGTTTAGGGACAACAGGGGGCGATGAGCAGTTCTTC
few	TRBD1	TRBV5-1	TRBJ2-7	CASSPGQGAGEQYF	TGCGCCAGCAGCCCGGGACAGGGGGCTGGCGAGCAGTACTTC
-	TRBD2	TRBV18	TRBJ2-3	CASCLSGGGTDTQYF	TGTGCCAGCTGCTTATCGGGAGGGGGCACAGATACGCAGTATTTT
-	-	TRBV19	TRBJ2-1	CASSIVGGTDEQFF	TGTGCCAGTAGTATAGTTGGGGGGACGGATGAGCAGTTCTTC
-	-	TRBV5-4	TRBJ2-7	CASSTGTSHYYEQYF	TGTGCCAGCAGCACCGGGACATCCCACTACTACGAGCAGTACTTC
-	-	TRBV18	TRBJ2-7	CASSPQGKGYEQYF	TGTGCCAGCTCACCACAGGGGAAGGGCTACGAGCAGTACTTC
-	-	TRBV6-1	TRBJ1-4	CASSEVGGLYIEKLFF	TGTGCCAGCAGTGAAGTTGGGGGACTTTACATTGAAAAACTGTTTTTT
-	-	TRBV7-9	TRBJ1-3	CASSSGNSGNTIYF	TGTGCCAGCAGCTCCGGGAACTCTGGAAACACCATATATTTT
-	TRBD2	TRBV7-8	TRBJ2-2	CASSLKIPSGGTPGELFF	TGTGCCAGCAGCTTAAAGATCCCTAGCGGGGGGACCCCCGGGGAGCTGTTTTTT
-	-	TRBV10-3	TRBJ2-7	CAISSGGVYEQYF	TGTGCCATCAGTAGCGGCGGAGTATACGAGCAGTACTTC
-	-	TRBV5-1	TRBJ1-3	CASREGSSGNTIYF	TGCGCCAGCAGGGAGGGTTCCTCTGGAAACACCATATATTTT
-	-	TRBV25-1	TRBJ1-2	CASSAAGYYGYTF	TGTGCCAGCAGTGCCGCAGGGTACTATGGCTACACCTTC
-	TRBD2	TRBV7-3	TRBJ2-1	CASSSGQAGASNEQFF	TGTGCCAGCAGCTCTGGTCAAGCGGGAGCCTCGAATGAGCAGTTCTTC
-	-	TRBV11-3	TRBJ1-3	CASSKQGSLNTIYF	TGTGCCAGCAGCAAGCAGGGGTCTCTGAACACCATATATTTT
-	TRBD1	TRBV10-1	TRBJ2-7	CASSAGTGPYEQYF	TGCGCCAGCAGCGCCGGGACAGGGCCCTACGAGCAGTACTTC
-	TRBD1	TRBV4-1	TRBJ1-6	CASSRTGGVEGSPLHF	TGCGCCAGCAGCCGGACAGGGGGGGTGGAAGGGTCACCCCTCCACTTT
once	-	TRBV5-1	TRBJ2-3	CASSLTHADTQYF	TGCGCCAGCAGCTTGACCCACGCGGATACGCAGTATTTT
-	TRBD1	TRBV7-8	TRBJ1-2	CASRRSGTGPPTYGYTF	TGTGCCAGCAGACGATCCGGGACAGGACCACCGACCTATGGCTACACCTTC
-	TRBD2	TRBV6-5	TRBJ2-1	CASSYSGGRYNEQFF	TGTGCCAGCAGTTACTCTGGCGGGAGATACAATGAGCAGTTCTTC
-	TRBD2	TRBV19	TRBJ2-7	CASSIGLAGGHYEQYF	TGTGCCAGTAGTATTGGTTTGGCGGGGGGCCACTACGAGCAGTACTTC
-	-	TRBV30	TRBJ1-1	CAWNVANTEAFF	TGTGCCTGGAATGTAGCGAACACTGAAGCTTTCTTT
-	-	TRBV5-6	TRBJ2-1	CASSLAGESYNEQFF	TGTGCCAGCAGCTTGGCCGGGGAAAGCTACAATGAGCAGTTCTTC
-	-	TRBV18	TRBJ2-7	CASSLGQGYEQYF	TGTGCCAGCTCACTTGGGCAGGGTTACGAGCAGTACTTC
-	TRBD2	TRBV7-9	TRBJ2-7	CSSSSGRLPGLAGFEQYF	TGTTCCAGCAGCTCGGGACGTCTACCGGGACTAGCGGGTTTCGAGCAGTACTTC
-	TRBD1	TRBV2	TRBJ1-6	CASRKDRFDGLPLHF	TGTGCCAGCAGAAAGGACAGGTTTGACGGTCTTCCCCTCCACTTT
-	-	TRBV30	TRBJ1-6	CACGGNSPLHF	TGTGCCTGCGGAGGAAATTCACCCCTCCACTTT
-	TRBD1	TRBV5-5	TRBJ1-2	CASRSGTGGRDGYTF	TGTGCCAGCAGATCCGGGACAGGGGGCCGGGATGGCTACACCTTC
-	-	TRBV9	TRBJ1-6	CASSVAAGRSPLHF	TGTGCCAGCAGCGTAGCGGCAGGCCGTTCACCCCTCCACTTT
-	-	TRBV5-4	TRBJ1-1	CASSLTSLNTEAFF	TGTGCCAGCAGCTTGACAAGTTTGAACACTGAAGCTTTCTTT